Below, one TCR beta chain is given with its context. What it recognizes is unknown. TCRdb used MiXCR to reprocess the 5' RACE reads, holding one entry per CDR3 protein. The data contain about 1.7 million distinct CDR3 sequences, under 35% of them seen just once; the ten biggest clones take up about 0.25%. The data are from a study of identical twins. Study-level findings and limits: Invariant T cells like MAIT and iNKT could partly confound the zero-insertion analyses. Researchers reported excess low generation probability among twin-shared out-of-frame alpha sequences. For cord blood, abundant beta clonotypes had fewer insertions, unlike memory repertoires, which showed none. Beta out-of-frame sequences displayed a weaker excess of sharing between twins.

With 1 base removed from V and 6 bases from J, the gap between germline ends came to 22 bases. There are 17 residues in the CDR3. Germline V gene sequence: CDR1 SGHDT, CDR2 YYEEEE. The J gene is TRBJ1-2, the V gene TRBV5-6; D might be TRBD1 (5 bases). This receptor was identified in a newborn girl in good health. Specimen: cord blood. Here the CDR3 DNA reads TGTGCCAGCAGCTTGTGGGCGGCTTACACTTTACAGGATGGCTACACCTTC. This translates into CASSLWAAYTLQDGYTF.